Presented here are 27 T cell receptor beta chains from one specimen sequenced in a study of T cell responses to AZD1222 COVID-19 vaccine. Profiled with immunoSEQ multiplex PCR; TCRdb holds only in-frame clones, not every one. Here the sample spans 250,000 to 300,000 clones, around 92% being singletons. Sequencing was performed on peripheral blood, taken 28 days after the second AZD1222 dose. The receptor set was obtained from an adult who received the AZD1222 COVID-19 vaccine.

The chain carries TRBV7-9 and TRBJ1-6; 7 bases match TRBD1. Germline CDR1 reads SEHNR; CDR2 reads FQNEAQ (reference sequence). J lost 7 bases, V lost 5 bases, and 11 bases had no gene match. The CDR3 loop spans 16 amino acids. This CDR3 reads CASSRPRQGANSPLHF. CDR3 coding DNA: TGTGCCAGCAGCAGACCACGACAGGGAGCGAATTCACCCCTCCACTTT.

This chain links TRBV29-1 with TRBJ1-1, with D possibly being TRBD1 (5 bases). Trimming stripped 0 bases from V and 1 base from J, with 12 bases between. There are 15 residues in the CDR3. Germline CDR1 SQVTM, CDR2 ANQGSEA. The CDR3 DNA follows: TGCAGCGTTGAAGAACACCGGGGGAAGAACACTGAAGCTTTCTTT. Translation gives CSVEEHRGKNTEAFF.

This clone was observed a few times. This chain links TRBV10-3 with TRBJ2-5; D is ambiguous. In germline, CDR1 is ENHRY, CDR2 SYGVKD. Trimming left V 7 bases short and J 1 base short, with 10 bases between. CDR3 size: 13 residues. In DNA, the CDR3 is TGTGCCATCAAAGAAGGCGGCCAAGAGACCCAGTACTTC. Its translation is CAIKEGGQETQYF.

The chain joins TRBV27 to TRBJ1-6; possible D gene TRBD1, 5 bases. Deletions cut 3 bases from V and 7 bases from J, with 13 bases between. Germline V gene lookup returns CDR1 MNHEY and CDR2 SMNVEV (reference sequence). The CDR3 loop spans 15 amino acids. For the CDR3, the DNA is TGTGCCAGCAGTTTTAAAGGGGTATCAAATTCACCCCTCCACTTT. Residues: CASSFKGVSNSPLHF.

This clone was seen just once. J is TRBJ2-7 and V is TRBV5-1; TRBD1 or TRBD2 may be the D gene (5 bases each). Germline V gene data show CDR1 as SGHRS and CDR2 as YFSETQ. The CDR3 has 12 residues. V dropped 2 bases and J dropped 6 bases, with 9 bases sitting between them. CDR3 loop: CASSFQGREQYF. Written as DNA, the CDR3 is TGCGCCAGCAGCTTTCAGGGACGCGAGCAGTACTTC.

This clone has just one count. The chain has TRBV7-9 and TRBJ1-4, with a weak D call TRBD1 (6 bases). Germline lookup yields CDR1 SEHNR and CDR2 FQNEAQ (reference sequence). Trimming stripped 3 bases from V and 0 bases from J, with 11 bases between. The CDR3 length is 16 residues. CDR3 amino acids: CASSLGASATNEKLFF. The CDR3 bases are TGTGCCAGCAGCTTGGGGGCCAGTGCAACTAATGAAAAACTGTTTTTT.

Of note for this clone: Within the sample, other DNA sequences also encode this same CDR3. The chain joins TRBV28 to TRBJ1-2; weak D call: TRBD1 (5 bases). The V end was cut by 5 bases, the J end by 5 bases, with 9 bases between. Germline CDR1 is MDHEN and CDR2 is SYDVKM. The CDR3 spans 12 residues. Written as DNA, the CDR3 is TGTGCCAGCAGTCTCGGGGGGTATGGCTACACCTTC. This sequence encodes CASSLGGYGYTF.

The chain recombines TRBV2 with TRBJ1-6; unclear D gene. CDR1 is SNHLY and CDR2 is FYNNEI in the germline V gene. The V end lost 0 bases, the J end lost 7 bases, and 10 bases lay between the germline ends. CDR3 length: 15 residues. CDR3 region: CASSEALRTNSPLHF. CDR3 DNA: TGTGCCAGCAGTGAAGCGCTACGGACGAATTCACCCCTCCACTTT.

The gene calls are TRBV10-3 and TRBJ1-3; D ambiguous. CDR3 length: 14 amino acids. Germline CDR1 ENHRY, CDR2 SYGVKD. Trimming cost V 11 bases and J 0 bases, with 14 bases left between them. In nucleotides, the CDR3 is TGTGCCTCTACCGGGCAGTTCTCTGGAAACACCATATATTTT. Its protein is CASTGQFSGNTIYF.

CDR3 DNA: TGTGCCAGCAGCGGCGGGACAGGGGTAGCCAAAAACATTCAGTACTTC. It translates to CASSGGTGVAKNIQYF. The chain is built from TRBV7-2 and TRBJ2-4, with 10 nucleotides matching TRBD1. Germline assignment: CDR1 SGHTA and CDR2 FQGNSA. The length of the CDR3 is 16 residues. The V segment lost 5 bases and the J segment 0 bases; nucleotides outside the gene matches: 4.

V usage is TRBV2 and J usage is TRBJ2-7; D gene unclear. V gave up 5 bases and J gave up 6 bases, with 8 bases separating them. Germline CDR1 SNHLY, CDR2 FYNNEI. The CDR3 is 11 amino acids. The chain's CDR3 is CASSRAFEQYF. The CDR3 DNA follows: TGTGCCAGCAGTAGGGCTTTCGAGCAGTACTTC.

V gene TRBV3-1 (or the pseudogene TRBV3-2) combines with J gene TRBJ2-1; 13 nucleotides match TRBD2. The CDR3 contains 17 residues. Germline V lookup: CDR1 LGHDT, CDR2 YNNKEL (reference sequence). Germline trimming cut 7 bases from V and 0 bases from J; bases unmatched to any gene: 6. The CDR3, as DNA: TGTGCCAGCAACGGGACTAGCGGGGATTCCTCCTACAATGAGCAGTTCTTC. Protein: CASNGTSGDSSYNEQFF.

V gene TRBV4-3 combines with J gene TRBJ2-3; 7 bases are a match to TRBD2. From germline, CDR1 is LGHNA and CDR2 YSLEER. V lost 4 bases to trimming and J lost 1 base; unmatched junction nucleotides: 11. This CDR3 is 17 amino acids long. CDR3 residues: CASSPQSVAGGTDTQYF. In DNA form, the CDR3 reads TGCGCCAGCAGCCCGCAGTCGGTAGCGGGTGGCACAGATACGCAGTATTTT.

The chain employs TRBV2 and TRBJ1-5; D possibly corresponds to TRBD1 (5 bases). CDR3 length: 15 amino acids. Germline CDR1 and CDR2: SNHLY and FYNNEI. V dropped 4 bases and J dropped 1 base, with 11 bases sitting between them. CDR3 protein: CASSVWGHSNQPQHF. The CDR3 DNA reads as TGTGCCAGCAGTGTTTGGGGCCACAGCAATCAGCCCCAGCATTTT.

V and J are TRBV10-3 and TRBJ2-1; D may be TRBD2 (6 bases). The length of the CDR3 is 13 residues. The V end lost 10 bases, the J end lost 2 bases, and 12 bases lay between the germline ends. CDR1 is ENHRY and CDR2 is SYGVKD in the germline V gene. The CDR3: CATGTGTYNEQFF. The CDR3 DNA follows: TGTGCCACAGGGACTGGTACCTACAATGAGCAGTTCTTC.

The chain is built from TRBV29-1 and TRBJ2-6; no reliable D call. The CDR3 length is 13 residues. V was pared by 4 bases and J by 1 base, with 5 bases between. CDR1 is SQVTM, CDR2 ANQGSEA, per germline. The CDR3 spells CSVAGSGANVLTF. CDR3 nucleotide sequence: TGCAGCGTTGCCGGGTCTGGGGCCAACGTCCTGACTTTC.

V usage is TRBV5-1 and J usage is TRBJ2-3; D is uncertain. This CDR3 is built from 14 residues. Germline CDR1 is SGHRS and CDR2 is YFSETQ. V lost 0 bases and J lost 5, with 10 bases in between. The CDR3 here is CASSLVASQDTQYF. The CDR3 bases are TGCGCCAGCAGCTTGGTGGCTAGTCAAGATACGCAGTATTTT.

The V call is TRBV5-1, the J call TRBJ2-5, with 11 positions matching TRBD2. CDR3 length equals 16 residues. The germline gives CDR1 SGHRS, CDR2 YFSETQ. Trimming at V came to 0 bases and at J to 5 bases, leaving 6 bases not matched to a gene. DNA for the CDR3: TGCGCCAGCAGCTTGGATCTAGCGGGGGGTCGGGAGACCCAGTACTTC. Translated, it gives CASSLDLAGGRETQYF.

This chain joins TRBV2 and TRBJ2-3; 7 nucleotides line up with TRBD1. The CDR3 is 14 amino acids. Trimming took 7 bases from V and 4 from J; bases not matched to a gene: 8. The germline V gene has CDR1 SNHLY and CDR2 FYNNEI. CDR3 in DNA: TGTGCCAGCACCCTAGAGGGGGCCCCAGATACGCAGTATTTT. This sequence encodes CASTLEGAPDTQYF.

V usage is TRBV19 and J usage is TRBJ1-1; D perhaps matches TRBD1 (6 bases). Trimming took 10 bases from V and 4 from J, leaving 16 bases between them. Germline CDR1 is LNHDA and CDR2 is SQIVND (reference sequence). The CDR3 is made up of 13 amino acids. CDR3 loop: CATTGSQATEAFF. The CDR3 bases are TGTGCCACTACAGGGAGCCAGGCCACTGAAGCTTTCTTT.

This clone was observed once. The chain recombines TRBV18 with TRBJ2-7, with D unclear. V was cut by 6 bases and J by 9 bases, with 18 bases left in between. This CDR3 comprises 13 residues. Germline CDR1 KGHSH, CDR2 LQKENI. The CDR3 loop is CASSTQTLTWQYF. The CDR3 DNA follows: TGTGCCAGCTCTACGCAAACTCTAACATGGCAGTACTTC.

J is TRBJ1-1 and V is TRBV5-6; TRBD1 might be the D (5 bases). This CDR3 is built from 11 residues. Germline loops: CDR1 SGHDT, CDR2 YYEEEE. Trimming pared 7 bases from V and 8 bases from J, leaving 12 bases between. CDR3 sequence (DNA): TGTGCCAGCGGCTCCCGGACAGAAGCTTTCTTT. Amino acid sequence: CASGSRTEAFF.

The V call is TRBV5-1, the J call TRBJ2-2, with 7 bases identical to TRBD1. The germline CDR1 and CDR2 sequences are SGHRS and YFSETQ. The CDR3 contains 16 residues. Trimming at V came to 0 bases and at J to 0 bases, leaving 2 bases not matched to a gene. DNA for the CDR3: TGCGCCAGCAGCTTGGTGACAGGGCCGAACACCGGGGAGCTGTTTTTT. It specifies CASSLVTGPNTGELFF. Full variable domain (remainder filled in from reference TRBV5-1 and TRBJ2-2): KAGVTQTPRYLIKTRGQQVTLSCSPISGHRSVSWYQQTPGQGLQFLFEYFSETQRNKGNFPGRFSGRQFSNSRSEMNVSTLELGDSALYLCASSLVTGPNTGELFFGEGSRLTVL.

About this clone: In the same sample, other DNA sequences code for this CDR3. CDR3 sequence reads: CASSLGAGGPYEQYF. The DNA for the CDR3 is TGTGCCAGCAGCTTAGGAGCGGGAGGGCCATACGAGCAGTACTTC. J is TRBJ2-7 and V is TRBV7-2; 10 bases align to TRBD2. V trimming: 1 base; J trimming: 4 bases; junction bases outside the gene matches: 4. The germline V gene encodes CDR1 SGHTA and CDR2 FQGNSA. The CDR3 runs 15 residues.

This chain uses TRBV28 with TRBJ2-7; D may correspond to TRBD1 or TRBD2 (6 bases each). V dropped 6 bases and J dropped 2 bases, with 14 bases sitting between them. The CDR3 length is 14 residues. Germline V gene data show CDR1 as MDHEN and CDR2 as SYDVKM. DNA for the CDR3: TGTGCCAGCAGGGGGGGCGCCCCTGCCTACGAGCAGTACTTC. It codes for CASRGGAPAYEQYF.

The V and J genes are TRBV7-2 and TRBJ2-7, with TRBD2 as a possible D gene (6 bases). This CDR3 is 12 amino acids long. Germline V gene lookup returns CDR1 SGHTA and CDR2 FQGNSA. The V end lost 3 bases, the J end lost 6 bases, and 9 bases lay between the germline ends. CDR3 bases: TGTGCCAGCAGCTTTAGGGGAGGCGAGCAGTACTTC. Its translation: CASSFRGGEQYF.

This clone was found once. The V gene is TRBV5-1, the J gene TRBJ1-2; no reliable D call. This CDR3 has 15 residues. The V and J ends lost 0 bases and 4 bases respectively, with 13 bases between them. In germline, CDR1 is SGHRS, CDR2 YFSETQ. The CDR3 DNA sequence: TGCGCCAGCAGCTTGGGGTCAGGCAACCCCTATGGCTACACCTTC. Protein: CASSLGSGNPYGYTF.